This T cell receptor (beta chain) is drawn from a study of CD8+ T cells in alopecia areata. The sequencing template was cDNA reverse transcribed from extracted RNA. The method was immunoSEQ multiplex PCR; TCRdb's version includes in-frame clones alone and lacks a portion of them. The data show roughly 120,000 clones, with none appearing a single time. This clone occurred a few times. The gene names here belong to mouse. The TCR originated in a C3H/HeJ mouse with alopecia areata. The mouse line has the MHC haplotype H2-k. The material sequenced was lesional skin.

The CDR3 bases that were read are TGTGCCAGCAGTATTCAGGTTGACACA. Residues: CASSIQVDT. The whole CDR3 protein reads CASSIQVDTEVFF. The chain links TRBV19 to TRBJ1-1; no clear D. The read falls 4 residues short of the CDR3 end, and the missing part is taken from the germline J gene. Germline V gene sequence: CDR1 FNHDT, CDR2 SITEND (reference sequence). The CDR3 covers 13 residues. Trimming removed 2 bases at V and 3 bases at J, with 8 bases between.